Listed below are T cell receptor beta chains from one sample, sequenced in a study of T cell responses to AZD1222 COVID-19 vaccine. TCRdb's table, derived via immunoSEQ multiplex PCR, lists solely in-frame clones and lacks some. Among about 140,000 clones listed, approximately 91% were seen once. Sample: peripheral blood, taken on day 0 of AZD1222 vaccination. The receptors were gathered from an adult in good health. Each CDR3 is given with its conserved first and last residue. D genes are given only for firm matches. Not every row has a clone size; where given, it reads once, few, many or a size class.

TRBJ2-1 | TRBV7-9 | - | - | TGTGCCTGTGGGACCTACAATGAGCAGTTCTTC | CACGTYNEQFF
TRBJ2-3 | TRBV30 | once | - | TGTGCCTGGCACTTAACCACAGATACGCAGTATTTT | CAWHLTTDTQYF
TRBJ2-5 | TRBV7-9 | - | TRBD2 | TGTGCCAGCAGCTTAGGGGGAGGTGGACTAGCCTTCGAGACCCAGTACTTC | CASSLGGGGLAFETQYF
TRBJ1-2 | TRBV7-8 | - | - | TGTGCCAGCAGCCCAGGGGAGCGTCCCATTTCCTATGGCTACACCTTC | CASSPGERPISYGYTF
TRBJ1-1 | TRBV30 | - | - | TGTGCCTGGAGTACAGTATTGAACACTGAAGCTTTCTTT | CAWSTVLNTEAFF
TRBJ1-1 | TRBV18 | - | - | TGTGCCAGCTCACGACCAGGGGCGCCGGGGACTGAAGCTTTCTTT | CASSRPGAPGTEAFF
TRBJ2-2 | TRBV7-2 | - | - | TGTGCCAGCAGCTCGAGCGTAAGATTCGGGGAGCTGTTTTTT | CASSSSVRFGELFF
TRBJ2-6 | TRBV30 | once | - | TGTGCCTGGACTACTGGCTCTGGGGCCAACGTCCTGACTTTC | CAWTTGSGANVLTF
TRBJ2-1 | TRBV7-7 | - | TRBD1 | TGTGCCCGACCCAAGGGAGGGGACAGGGGTCGCAATGAGCAGTTCTTC | CARPKGGDRGRNEQFF
TRBJ2-7 | TRBV7-2 | - | TRBD1 | TGTGCCAGCAGCTTAGGTTCCGGACAGGGGTACGAGCAGTACTTC | CASSLGSGQGYEQYF
TRBJ2-7 | TRBV3-1/TRBV3-2 | - | TRBD2 | TGTGCCAGCAGCCAAGATAGGCGGGGGGGCCCCTACGAGCAGTACTTC | CASSQDRRGGPYEQYF
TRBJ1-2 | TRBV5-4 | once | TRBD1 | TGTGCCAGCAGCTTGAGGGGGACAGATGGCTACACCTTC | CASSLRGTDGYTF
TRBJ2-5 | TRBV6-8 | - | - | TGTGCCAGCAGCCGGGGGTACCCGACTAGGCGTACCCAGTACTTC | CASSRGYPTRRTQYF
TRBJ2-5 | TRBV28 | - | - | TGTGCCAGCGGGGGTCATGCGGGGGCCTTGAAAGAGACCCAGTACTTC | CASGGHAGALKETQYF
TRBJ1-6 | TRBV27 | - | - | TGTGCCAGCAGTTTAGGGCAGAAAAATTCACCCCTCCACTTT | CASSLGQKNSPLHF
TRBJ1-1 | TRBV23-1 | - | TRBD1 | TGCGCCAGCAGCCACCCGAGGGGATGTTCAGGGGGCGCGTCTTTCTTT | CASSHPRGCSGGASFF
TRBJ1-1 | TRBV4-2 | - | - | TGTGCCAGCAGCCAAGATCTGGGGCAGCTTGAAGCTTTCTTT | CASSQDLGQLEAFF
TRBJ1-1 | TRBV6-4 | few | - | TGTGCCAGCAGTGCCCAGGATTCGGCTGAAGCTTTCTTT | CASSAQDSAEAFF
TRBJ1-3 | TRBV10-3 | - | - | TGTGCCACCCAGGGCTCTGGAAACACCATATATTTT | CATQGSGNTIYF
TRBJ2-5 | TRBV15 | - | TRBD2 | TGTGCCACCAGCAGAGAAGGGACTAGCGGGAGTAAGTACTTC | CATSREGTSGSKYF
TRBJ1-5 | TRBV28 | - | - | TGTGCCAGCAGTTTATGGGCGGGAGGTGGCAATCAGCCCCAGCATTTT | CASSLWAGGGNQPQHF
TRBJ1-4 | TRBV28 | - | - | TGTGCCAGCAGTTCTGACAGTCTATTGGGAAAACTGTTTTTT | CASSSDSLLGKLFF
TRBJ1-5 | TRBV24-1 | once | TRBD1 | TGTGCCACACAGGGGGACAATCAGCCCCAGCATTTT | CATQGDNQPQHF
TRBJ2-1 | TRBV11-2 | - | - | TGTGCCAGCAGCTTAGCCCTACATTCCTACAATGAGCAGTTCTTC | CASSLALHSYNEQFF
TRBJ2-7 | TRBV28 | - | TRBD2 | TGTGCCAGCAGTACCTCGACTAGCGGGGCCTACGAGCAGTACTTC | CASSTSTSGAYEQYF
TRBJ1-4 | TRBV4-1 | few | - | TGCGCCAGCAGCCAAGAGGGGGCGACTAATGAAAAACTGTTTTTT | CASSQEGATNEKLFF
TRBJ1-1 | TRBV7-3 | - | - | TGTGCCAGCAGCTTAAGTGGGAAAGTCACTGAAGCTTTCTTT | CASSLSGKVTEAFF
TRBJ2-7 | TRBV15 | few | - | TGTGCCACCAGCAGAGGCTATGGCGAGGGCGAGCAGTACTTC | CATSRGYGEGEQYF
TRBJ1-1 | TRBV20-1 | - | TRBD1 | TGCAGTGCTAGTCAGCAGGGGGCGAACACTGAAGCTTTCTTT | CSASQQGANTEAFF
TRBJ2-7 | TRBV19 | - | - | TGTGCCAGTAGTCCCCAGGACGGAAACTACGAGCAGTACTTC | CASSPQDGNYEQYF
TRBJ1-1 | TRBV19 | - | - | TGTGCCAGTAGTATCTTTGAGGGGGGGAACACTGAAGCTTTCTTT | CASSIFEGGNTEAFF
TRBJ2-7 | TRBV4-1 | - | TRBD2 | TGCGCCAGCAGCCAAGGGGCTAGCGGGAGACCCTACGAGCAGTACTTC | CASSQGASGRPYEQYF
TRBJ2-7 | TRBV19 | - | TRBD1 | TGTGCCAGTAGTAGGACAGGAGAGGGCGAGCAGTACTTC | CASSRTGEGEQYF
TRBJ2-3 | TRBV12-3/TRBV12-4 | - | TRBD2 | TGTGCCAGCAGCCCCGGGAGGGGAAAGCAGTATTTT | CASSPGRGKQYF
TRBJ2-3 | TRBV7-9 | - | TRBD2 | TGTGCCAGCAGCTATGGGCGGGGGACTAGCACAGATACGCAGTATTTT | CASSYGRGTSTDTQYF
TRBJ2-7 | TRBV9 | - | - | TGTGCCAGCAGCGTCGGCGCTTTCGGGCACGAGCAGTACTTC | CASSVGAFGHEQYF
TRBJ2-7 | TRBV4-1 | once | - | TGCGCCAGCAGCCAAGATTTACCGGGGTCCCCTTCCTACGAGCAGTACTTC | CASSQDLPGSPSYEQYF
TRBJ1-1 | TRBV15 | - | - | TGTGCCACCAGCAGAGATTTAAAGGGTGTGGCTTTCTTT | CATSRDLKGVAFF
TRBJ1-2 | TRBV14 | - | - | TGTGCCAGCAGCCAAGATCGGGTCGGCAATTTTAACTATGGCTACACCTTC | CASSQDRVGNFNYGYTF
TRBJ2-3 | TRBV7-2 | - | - | TGTGCCAGCAGCTTAGCAGCGAGGACCCTCAGCACAGATACGCAGTATTTT | CASSLAARTLSTDTQYF